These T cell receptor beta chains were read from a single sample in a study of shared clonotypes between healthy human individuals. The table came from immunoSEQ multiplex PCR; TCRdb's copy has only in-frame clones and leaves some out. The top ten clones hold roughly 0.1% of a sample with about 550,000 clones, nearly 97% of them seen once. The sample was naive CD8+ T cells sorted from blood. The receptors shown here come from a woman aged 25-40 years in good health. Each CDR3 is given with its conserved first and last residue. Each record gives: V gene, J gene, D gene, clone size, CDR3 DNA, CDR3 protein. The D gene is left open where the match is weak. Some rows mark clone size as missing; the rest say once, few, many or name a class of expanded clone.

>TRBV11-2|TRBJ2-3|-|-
TGTGCCAGCAGCTCCCCCGGGTTGGGGGTAAGCACAGATACGCAGTATTTT
CASSSPGLGVSTDTQYF
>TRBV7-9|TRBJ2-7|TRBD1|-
TGTGCCAGCAGCCAGGGACAGGGGGGTTTCGGCTACGGGCAGTACTTC
CASSQGQGGFGYGQYF
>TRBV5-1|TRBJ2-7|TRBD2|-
TGCGCCAGCAGCTTGGCCCTAGCGGGTGCCTACGAGCAGTACTTC
CASSLALAGAYEQYF
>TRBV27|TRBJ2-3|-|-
TGTGCCAGCACCGGGGGCCTCGGGGCGGGAGAATCGGATACGCAGTATTTT
CASTGGLGAGESDTQYF
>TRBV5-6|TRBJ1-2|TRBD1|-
TGTGCCAGCAGCTTGCTCCGGGACAGGGATTTAGGCTACACCTTC
CASSLLRDRDLGYTF
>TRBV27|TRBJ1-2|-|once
TGTGCCAGCAGTTTAGGGGAAAGCTATGGCTACACCTTC
CASSLGESYGYTF
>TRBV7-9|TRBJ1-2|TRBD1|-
TGTGCCAGCAGCTTAGGGACAGGCCATATGGGCTACACCTTC
CASSLGTGHMGYTF
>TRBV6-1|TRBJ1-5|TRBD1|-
TGTGCCAGCAGTGAGCCGACAGGGGATCAGCCCCAGCATTTT
CASSEPTGDQPQHF
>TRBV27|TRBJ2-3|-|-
TGTGCCAGCAGCCCCTCCCCTGGGGCCTCAGATACGCAGTATTTT
CASSPSPGASDTQYF
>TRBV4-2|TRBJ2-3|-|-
TGTGCCAGCAGCCAAGAGTTAGGTGCGGTGACTGATACGCAGTATTTT
CASSQELGAVTDTQYF